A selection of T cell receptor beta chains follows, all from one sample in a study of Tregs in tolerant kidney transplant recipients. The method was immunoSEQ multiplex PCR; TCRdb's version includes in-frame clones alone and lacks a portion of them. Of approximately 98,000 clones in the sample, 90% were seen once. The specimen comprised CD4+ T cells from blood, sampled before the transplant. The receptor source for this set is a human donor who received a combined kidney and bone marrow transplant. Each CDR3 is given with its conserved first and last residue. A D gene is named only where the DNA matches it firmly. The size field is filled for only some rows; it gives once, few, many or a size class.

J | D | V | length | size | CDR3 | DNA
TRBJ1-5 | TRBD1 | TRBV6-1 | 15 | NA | CASSEVGQGGQPQHF | TGTGCCAGCAGTGAAGTAGGACAGGGTGGTCAGCCCCAGCATTTT
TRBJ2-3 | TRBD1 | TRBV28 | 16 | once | CASRPRGTGLLDTQYF | TGTGCCAGCAGACCCAGAGGGACAGGGTTATTAGATACGCAGTATTTT
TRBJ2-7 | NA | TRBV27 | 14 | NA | CASSYRFGPGEQYF | NA
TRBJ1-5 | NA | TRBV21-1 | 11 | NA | CASNTPGPQHF | TGTGCCAGCAACACCCCTGGGCCCCAGCATTTT
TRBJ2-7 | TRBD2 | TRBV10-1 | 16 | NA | CASSIDSGRSPHEQYF | TGCGCCAGCAGTATAGATAGCGGGAGGTCCCCCCACGAGCAGTACTTC
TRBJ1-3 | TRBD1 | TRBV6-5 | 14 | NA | CASSYGTGGNTIYF | TGTGCCAGCAGTTACGGGACAGGTGGAAACACCATATATTTT
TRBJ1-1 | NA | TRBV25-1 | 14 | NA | CASSAHYRVQGAFF | TGTGCCAGCAGTGCCCATTACAGGGTTCAGGGAGCTTTCTTT
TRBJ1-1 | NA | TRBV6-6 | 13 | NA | CASSPYGGTEAFF | TGTGCCAGCAGTCCCTACGGGGGCACTGAAGCTTTCTTT
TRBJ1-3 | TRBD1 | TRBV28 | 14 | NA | CASSLSGQGNTIYF | TGTGCCAGCAGTTTATCGGGACAGGGAAACACCATATATTTT
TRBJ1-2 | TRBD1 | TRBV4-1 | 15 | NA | CASSQADRANYGYTF | TGCGCCAGCAGCCAAGCGGACAGGGCTAACTATGGCTACACCTTC
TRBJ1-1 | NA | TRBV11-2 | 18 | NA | CASSLDRGANLGNTEAFF | TGTGCCAGCAGCTTAGATCGGGGAGCGAACCTAGGGAACACTGAAGCTTTCTTT
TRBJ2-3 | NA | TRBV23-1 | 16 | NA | CASSQSWQGEVDTQYF | TGCGCCAGCAGTCAATCGTGGCAGGGGGAGGTAGATACGCAGTATTTT
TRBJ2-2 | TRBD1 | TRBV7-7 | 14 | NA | CASSSGGLTGELFF | TGTGCCAGCAGCTCAGGGGGCCTCACCGGGGAGCTGTTTTTT
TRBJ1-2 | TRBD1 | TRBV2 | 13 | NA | CASSTDRGHGYTF | TGTGCCAGCAGTACGGACAGGGGGCATGGCTACACCTTC
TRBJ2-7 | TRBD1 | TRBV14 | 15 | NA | CASSRQQGAAYEQYF | TGTGCCAGCAGCCGACAACAGGGGGCCGCCTACGAGCAGTACTTC
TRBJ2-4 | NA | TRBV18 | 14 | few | CASSPPTNRNIQYF | TGTGCCAGCTCACCCCCGACTAATAGGAACATTCAGTACTTC
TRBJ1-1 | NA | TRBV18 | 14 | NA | CASSPGGANTEAFF | TGTGCCAGCTCACCCGGGGGGGCGAACACTGAAGCTTTCTTT
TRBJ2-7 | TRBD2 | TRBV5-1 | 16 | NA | CASSLDPSGASYEQYF | TGCGCCAGCAGCTTGGACCCTAGCGGGGCCTCCTACGAGCAGTACTTC
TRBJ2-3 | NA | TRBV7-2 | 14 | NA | CASSFGSLTDTQYF | TGTGCCAGCAGCTTCGGGTCCCTCACAGATACGCAGTATTTT
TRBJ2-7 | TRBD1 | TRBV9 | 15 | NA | CASSVGGTGGHEQYF | TGTGCCAGCAGCGTAGGCGGGACAGGGGGCCACGAGCAGTACTTC
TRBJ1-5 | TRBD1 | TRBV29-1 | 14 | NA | CSVLGTGPGQPQHF | TGCAGCGTTCTGGGGACAGGGCCTGGACAGCCCCAGCATTTT
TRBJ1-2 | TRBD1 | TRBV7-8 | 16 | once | CASSLGLGDRRYGYTF | TGTGCCAGCAGCTTAGGTTTAGGGGACAGGCGTTATGGCTACACCTTC
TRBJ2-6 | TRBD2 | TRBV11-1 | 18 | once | CASSFVKRGGSGANVLTF | TGTGCCAGCAGCTTCGTTAAGCGGGGGGGCTCTGGGGCCAACGTCCTGACTTTC
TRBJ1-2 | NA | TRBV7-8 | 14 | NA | CASSLVPGESRYTF | TGTGCCAGCAGCTTAGTCCCAGGGGAAAGCCGCTACACCTTC
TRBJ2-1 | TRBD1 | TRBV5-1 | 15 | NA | CASSLSTGDVGEQFF | TGCGCCAGCAGCTTATCGACAGGGGACGTGGGGGAGCAGTTCTTC
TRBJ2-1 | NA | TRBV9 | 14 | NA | CASSVDAGRSEQFF | TGTGCCAGCAGCGTAGATGCGGGCAGAAGCGAGCAGTTCTTC
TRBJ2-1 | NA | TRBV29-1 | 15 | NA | CSATLHLGLLNEQFF | TGCAGCGCTACCCTTCACCTCGGACTGTTAAATGAGCAGTTCTTC
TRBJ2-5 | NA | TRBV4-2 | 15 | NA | CASSQGQTGKETQYF | TGTGCCAGCAGCCAAGGACAGACTGGGAAAGAGACCCAGTACTTC
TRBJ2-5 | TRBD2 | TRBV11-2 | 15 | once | CASRSLRGMKETQYF | TGTGCCAGCAGATCCCTGCGGGGGATGAAGGAGACCCAGTACTTC
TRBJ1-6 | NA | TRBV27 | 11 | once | CASSFDGALHF | TGTGCCAGCAGTTTCGACGGGGCCCTCCACTTT
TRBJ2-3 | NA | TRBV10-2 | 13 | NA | CASSVISTDTQYF | TGCGCCAGCAGTGTTATTTCCACAGATACGCAGTATTTT
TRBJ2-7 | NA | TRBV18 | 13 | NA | CASSQSGTYEQYF | TGTGCCAGCTCCCAGAGCGGAACCTACGAGCAGTACTTC
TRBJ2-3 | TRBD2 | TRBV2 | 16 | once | CASSIAGGLGADTQYF | TGTGCCAGCAGTATAGCGGGGGGGTTAGGGGCAGATACGCAGTATTTT
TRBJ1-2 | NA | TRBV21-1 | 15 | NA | CATVGTGGSNYGYTF | TGTGCCACCGTGGGGACAGGGGGCAGCAACTATGGCTACACCTTC
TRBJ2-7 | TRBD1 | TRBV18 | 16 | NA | CASSDDRGQISYEQYF | TGTGCCAGCTCAGATGACAGGGGCCAGATCTCCTACGAGCAGTACTTC
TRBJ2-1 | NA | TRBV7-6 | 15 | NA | CASSLVIDTHNEQFF | TGTGCCAGCAGCTTAGTCATCGACACCCACAATGAGCAGTTCTTC
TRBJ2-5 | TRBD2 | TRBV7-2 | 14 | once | CASSLPWGGETQYF | TGTGCCAGCAGCCTCCCCTGGGGGGGAGAGACCCAGTACTTC
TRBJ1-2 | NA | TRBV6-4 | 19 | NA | CASSDSPHRGWGHNYGYTF | TGTGCCAGCAGTGACTCTCCTCACAGAGGCTGGGGACACAACTATGGCTACACCTTC
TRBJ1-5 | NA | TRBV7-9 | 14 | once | CASSLAGSNQPQHF | TGTGCCAGCAGCTTGGCGGGTAGCAATCAGCCCCAGCATTTT
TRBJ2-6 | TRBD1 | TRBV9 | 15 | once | CASSHRDSLANVLTF | TGTGCCAGCAGCCATCGGGACAGTCTTGCCAACGTCCTGACTTTC
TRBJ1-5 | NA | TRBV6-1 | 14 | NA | CASSGHLSNQPQHF | TGTGCCAGCAGTGGACACCTAAGCAATCAGCCCCAGCATTTT